A single sample gave rise to the 27 T cell receptor beta chains below, sequenced in a study of early T cells in non-severe SARS-CoV-2 infection. Each CDR3 protein gets one entry after TCRdb re-called the 5' RACE reads with MiXCR. The sample carries some 76,000 distinct CDR3 sequences, about 16% recorded once. The specimen sequenced was whole blood. All receptors come from an adult who was a healthcare worker with PCR-confirmed SARS-CoV-2 infection or an uninfected control (not recorded which).

Turning to this clonotype: This may be a read error: a much more frequent sequence differs by one nucleotide. The gene calls are TRBV6-5 and TRBJ1-6; no definite D call. The germline V gene has CDR1 MNHEY and CDR2 SVGAGI. The CDR3 spans 18 residues. The CDR3 DNA is TGTGCCAGCAGTTACTTTCCCCCCGGCCTAACGGGGAATTTACCCCTCCACTTT. It encodes CASSYFPPGLTGNLPLHF.

This clonotype appeared a few times. This sequence joins TRBV7-2 and TRBJ2-2; 8 bases agree with TRBD2. The CDR3 sequence is 16 residues long. Germline CDR1 SGHTA, CDR2 FQGNSA. With 0 bases clipped from V and 4 bases from J, the junction kept 4 bases outside the gene matches. The CDR3 region is CASSLAQLAVTGELFF. The CDR3 nucleotides read TGTGCCAGCAGCTTAGCGCAACTAGCGGTCACCGGGGAGCTGTTTTTT.

This clonotype was recorded at least ten times. V usage is TRBV10-3 and J usage is TRBJ1-3; no definite D call. The CDR3 runs 16 residues. Trimming pared 6 bases from V and 0 bases from J, leaving 15 bases between. Germline-derived CDR1 and CDR2 are ENHRY and SYGVKD. CDR3 coding DNA: TGTGCCATCAGATCCCAGACCCGCGGCTCTGGAAACACCATATATTTT. Its protein is CAIRSQTRGSGNTIYF.

This clonotype appeared a few times. This chain joins TRBV20-1 and TRBJ2-5; D unclear. Trimming pared 1 base from V and 9 bases from J, leaving 12 bases between. Per the germline V gene, CDR1 is DFQATT and CDR2 is SNEGSKA (reference sequence). The CDR3 consists of 12 residues. For the CDR3, the DNA is TGCAGTGCTAGAGTAGGCAGTATGGCCCAGTACTTC. This codes for CSARVGSMAQYF.

The chain is built from TRBV13 and TRBJ1-6, with TRBD1 matching over 7 bases. Germline trimming cut 4 bases from V and 5 bases from J; bases unmatched to any gene: 5. The germline CDR1 and CDR2 sequences are PRHDT and FYEKMQ (reference sequence). This CDR3 has 15 amino acids. CDR3 sequence (DNA): TGTGCCAGCAGCTCCCGGGACAGAAATAATTCACCCCTCCACTTT. This sequence encodes CASSSRDRNNSPLHF.

This rearrangement joins TRBV29-1 to TRBJ2-5, with a possible D match to TRBD1 (6 bases). Germline CDR1 is SQVTM and CDR2 is ANQGSEA. V dropped 4 bases and J dropped 4 bases, with 10 bases sitting between them. This CDR3 is 12 amino acids long. The CDR3 here is CSVGQGRETQYF. CDR3 bases: TGCAGCGTTGGGCAGGGGCGAGAGACCCAGTACTTC.

The sample holds a few counts of this clonotype. The gene calls are TRBV5-6 and TRBJ1-1; 8 bases fit TRBD1. V shed 6 bases and J 6 bases; nucleotides not matched to a gene: 10. The CDR3 extends over 14 amino acids. Per germline, CDR1 SGHDT and CDR2 YYEEEE. CDR3 nucleotides: TGTGCCAGCACCTATACAGGGGGAGAGGCTGAAGCTTTCTTT. This encodes CASTYTGGEAEAFF.

There are many counts of this clonotype. This chain links TRBV5-4 with TRBJ2-4, with 7 bases aligning to TRBD2. V dropped 3 bases and J dropped 8; count of bases not matched to a gene: 14. The germline V gene has CDR1 SGHNT and CDR2 YYREEE (reference sequence). The CDR3 has 16 residues. The CDR3 region is CASSSAGRESGDIQYF. The CDR3 bases are TGTGCCAGCAGCTCCGCAGGACGGGAAAGCGGGGACATTCAGTACTTC.

CDR3: CASSFTSGSEQYF. The CDR3 DNA reads TGTGCCAGCAGCTTCACTAGCGGGAGCGAGCAGTACTTC. The chain has TRBV5-4 and TRBJ2-7, with 11 positions matching TRBD2. Germline V gene sequence: CDR1 SGHNT, CDR2 YYREEE (reference sequence). This CDR3 is built from 13 residues. V lost 2 bases to trimming and J lost 6 bases; unmatched junction nucleotides: 1.

The chain carries TRBV7-3 and TRBJ2-1; D ambiguous. Germline V gene data show CDR1 as SGHTA and CDR2 as FQGTGA. There are 15 residues in the CDR3. V was shortened by 5 bases and J by 8 bases, with 19 bases between the two germline ends. The CDR3 coding sequence is TGTGCCAGCAGCCCCAACTCGGTCGCGGACGATGAGCAGTTCTTC. It is translated as CASSPNSVADDEQFF.

This clonotype was recorded a few times. V usage is TRBV3-1 and J usage is TRBJ1-2; no firm D call. The germline V gene encodes CDR1 LGHDT and CDR2 YNNKEL (reference sequence). V was cut by 1 base and J by 7 bases, with 10 bases left in between. The CDR3 loop spans 13 amino acids. In DNA form, the CDR3 reads TGTGCCAGCAGCCAAGTTTTGTCGTCTGGCTACACCTTC. Protein sequence: CASSQVLSSGYTF.

The V and J genes are TRBV5-1 and TRBJ2-2, with 8 bases that match TRBD1. With 4 bases clipped from V and 4 bases from J, the junction kept 3 bases outside the gene matches. Germline V gives CDR1 SGHRS, CDR2 YFSETQ. The CDR3 has 14 residues. CDR3 sequence reads: CASSTGQGTGELFF. The CDR3 nucleotides are TGCGCCAGCAGCACCGGACAGGGCACCGGGGAGCTGTTTTTT.

This clonotype was observed many times. V and J are TRBV2 and TRBJ2-2; 8 bases match TRBD1. The CDR3 spans 17 residues. V trimming: 2 bases; J trimming: 4 bases; junction bases outside the gene matches: 9. The germline V gene has CDR1 SNHLY and CDR2 FYNNEI. As DNA, the CDR3 is TGTGCCAGCAGTGAACAGGGGGCGCGTATCTCCACCGGGGAGCTGTTTTTT. Protein product: CASSEQGARISTGELFF.

Many counts were recorded for this clonotype. This chain uses TRBV20-1 with TRBJ1-1; no reliable D call. Germline assignment: CDR1 DFQATT and CDR2 SNEGSKA (reference sequence). The CDR3 totals 13 residues. V was pared by 1 base and J by 11 bases, with 17 bases between. CDR3 sequence reads: CSARGTGLLSAFF. The CDR3 DNA follows: TGCAGTGCTAGAGGGACGGGATTGCTTTCGGCTTTCTTT.

This clonotype is medium-sized in the sample. The J gene is TRBJ2-3, the V gene TRBV12-3 or TRBV12-4; D is ambiguous. This CDR3 comprises 14 residues. The V end lost 5 bases, the J end lost 7 bases, and 16 bases lay between the germline ends. CDR3 in amino acids: CASSRAASINTQYF. The CDR3 coding sequence is TGTGCCAGCAGTCGCGCTGCATCCATCAATACGCAGTATTTT.

This clonotype was counted a few times. The J gene is TRBJ2-2, the V gene TRBV20-1; TRBD1 matches at 8 bases. CDR3 length equals 13 residues. Germline V gives CDR1 DFQATT, CDR2 SNEGSKA (reference sequence). After removal of 3 bases from V and 6 bases from J, the junction contained 3 bases not matched to a gene. The CDR3 spells CSARDREAGELFF. CDR3 DNA: TGCAGTGCTAGGGACAGGGAGGCCGGGGAGCTGTTTTTT.

Ten or more counts support this clonotype. The chain combines TRBV10-3 with TRBJ1-5, with D perhaps TRBD1 (6 bases). CDR1 ENHRY and CDR2 SYGVKD come from the germline V gene. This CDR3 contains 13 residues. The V end was cut by 7 bases, the J end by 8 bases, with 15 bases between. The DNA of the CDR3 is TGTGCCATCAAGGACAGCCACGGAAAGCCCCAGCATTTT. This gives the protein CAIKDSHGKPQHF.

This clonotype has more than one count but fewer than ten. The rearrangement uses TRBV6-6 and TRBJ1-2; TRBD1 might be the D (6 bases). The V and J ends lost 7 bases and 6 bases respectively, with 18 bases between them. The CDR3 contains 14 residues. Looked up from germline, CDR1 is MNHNY and CDR2 is SVGAGI (reference sequence). The CDR3 here is CASTPGGGLDGYTF. As DNA, the CDR3 is TGTGCCAGCACTCCCGGCGGGGGGCTGGATGGCTACACCTTC.

This clonotype appeared many times. V usage is TRBV29-1 and J usage is TRBJ1-6; D might be TRBD1 (6 bases). Germline CDR1 SQVTM, CDR2 ANQGSEA. The CDR3 totals 15 residues. With 6 bases removed from V and 7 bases from J, the gap between germline ends came to 19 bases. The DNA of the CDR3 is TGCAGCGTCCAAGAGGGGGGAGTAGGGAATTCACCCCTCCACTTT. This codes for CSVQEGGVGNSPLHF. Full variable domain (rest looked up from reference TRBV29-1 and TRBJ1-6): SAVISQKPSRDICQRGTSLTIQCQVDSQVTMMFWYRQQPGQSLTLIATANQGSEATYESGFVIDKFPISRPNLTFSTLTVSNMSPEDSSIYLCSVQEGGVGNSPLHFGNGTRLTVT.

Notes on this clonotype: The junction and the germline gene differ at one end; a read error may be behind it. The rearrangement links TRBV6-2 or TRBV6-3 to TRBJ2-2; 13 nucleotides match TRBD2. Germline values: CDR1 MNHEY, CDR2 SVGEGT. This CDR3 is built from 17 residues. CDR3 residues: CASSYYRLAGGTGELFF. The CDR3 DNA reads TGTGCCAGCAGCTACTATCGACTAGCGGGAGGCACCGGGGAGCTGTTTTTT.

The chain combines TRBV20-1 with TRBJ2-1; TRBD2 is a possible D gene (5 bases). In germline, CDR1 is DFQATT, CDR2 SNEGSKA (reference sequence). Trimming cost V 0 bases and J 4 bases, with 13 bases left between them. The CDR3 totals 15 residues. The CDR3 nucleotides are TGCAGTGCTAGAGATCCCGGGGTCAGATACAATGAGCAGTTCTTC. It is translated as CSARDPGVRYNEQFF.

The chain carries TRBV11-2 and TRBJ1-6; D unclear. Trimming took off 5 bases at V and 0 bases at J, with 17 bases between the two ends. The CDR3 runs 18 residues. Germline CDR1 and CDR2: SGHAT and FQNNGV. The CDR3 nucleotides are TGTGCCAGCAGCGAACCTAGGGCCGCGAGCTCCTATAATTCACCCCTCCACTTT. Translating gives CASSEPRAASSYNSPLHF.

The chain's CDR3 is CASSQDPLAGGPKNIQYF. The CDR3 nucleotides are TGTGCCAGCAGCCAAGATCCCTTAGCGGGAGGGCCGAAAAACATTCAGTACTTC. V is TRBV3-1 and J is TRBJ2-4; 11 bases line up with TRBD2. Germline CDR1 LGHDT, CDR2 YNNKEL (reference sequence). The CDR3 sequence is 18 residues long. V lost 0 bases, J lost 4 bases, and 8 bases stayed unmatched. Full variable domain (remainder filled in from reference TRBV3-1 and TRBJ2-4): DTAVSQTPKYLVTQMGNDKSIKCEQNLGHDTMYWYKQDSKKFLKIMFSYNNKELIINETVPNRFSPKSPDKAHLNLHINSLELGDSAVYFCASSQDPLAGGPKNIQYFGAGTRLSVL.

This clonotype was detected only a few times. This chain joins TRBV20-1 and TRBJ1-2; perhaps TRBD1 as D (6 bases). The CDR3 is made up of 9 amino acids. The germline V gene has CDR1 DFQATT and CDR2 SNEGSKA (reference sequence). The CDR3 DNA follows: TGCAGGGAGGGGGATGGCTACACCTTC. This gives the protein CREGDGYTF.

This clonotype turned up a few times. The gene calls are TRBV20-1 and TRBJ2-7, with D possibly being TRBD1 (6 bases). The CDR3 runs to 14 residues. V lost 0 bases and J 2 bases, leaving 11 bases between the germline ends. Germline V gene lookup returns CDR1 DFQATT and CDR2 SNEGSKA (reference sequence). In DNA, the CDR3 is TGCAGTGCTAGAGAACAGGGAAGGGCCTACGAGCAGTACTTC. Translation: CSAREQGRAYEQYF.

The table lists this clonotype with a few counts. V is TRBV20-1 and J is TRBJ1-1; unclear D gene. The CDR3 spans 10 residues. CDR1 is DFQATT, CDR2 SNEGSKA, per germline (reference sequence). V lost 2 bases, J lost 9 bases, and 7 bases lay in between. DNA of the CDR3: TGCAGTGCTAGATCGCCGCAAGCTTTCTTT. Translated, it gives CSARSPQAFF.

This clonotype was seen at least ten times. V usage is TRBV6-5 and J usage is TRBJ1-5, with a possible D match to TRBD1 (5 bases). This CDR3 contains 14 residues. CDR1 and CDR2 from the germline V gene are MNHEY and SVGAGI. V was pared by 4 bases and J by 3 bases, with 10 bases between. The CDR3 region is CASSSSGNNQPQHF. The CDR3 DNA reads TGTGCCAGCAGTTCCTCAGGGAACAATCAGCCCCAGCATTTT.